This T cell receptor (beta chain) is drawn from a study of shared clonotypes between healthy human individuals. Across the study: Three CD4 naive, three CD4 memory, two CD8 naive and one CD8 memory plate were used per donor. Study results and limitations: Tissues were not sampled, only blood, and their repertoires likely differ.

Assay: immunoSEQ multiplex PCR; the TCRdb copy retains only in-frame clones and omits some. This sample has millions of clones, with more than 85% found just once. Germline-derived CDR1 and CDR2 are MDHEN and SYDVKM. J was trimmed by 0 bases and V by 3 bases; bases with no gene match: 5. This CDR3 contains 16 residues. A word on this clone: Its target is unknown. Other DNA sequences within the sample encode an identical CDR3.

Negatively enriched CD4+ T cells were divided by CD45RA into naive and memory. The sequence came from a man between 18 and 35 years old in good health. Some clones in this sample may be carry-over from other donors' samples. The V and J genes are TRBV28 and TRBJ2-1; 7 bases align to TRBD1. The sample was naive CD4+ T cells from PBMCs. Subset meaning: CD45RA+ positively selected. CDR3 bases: TGTGCCAGCAGTTTCCGACAGGGAAGCTCCTACAATGAGCAGTTCTTC. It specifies CASSFRQGSSYNEQFF. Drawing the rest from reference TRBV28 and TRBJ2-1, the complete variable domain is DVKVTQSSRYLVKRTGEKVFLECVQDMDHENMFWYRQDPGLGLRLIYFSYDVKMKEKGDIPEGYSVSREKKERFSLILESASTNQTSMYLCASSFRQGSSYNEQFFGPGTRLTVL.